Listed below are T cell receptor beta chains from one sample, sequenced in a study of Ad26.COV2.S vaccination and SARS-CoV-2 variants. The method was immunoSEQ multiplex PCR; TCRdb's version includes in-frame clones alone and lacks a portion of them. This table holds some 190,000 clones, approximately 88% found once. The sequenced sample was peripheral blood, obtained after recovery from COVID-19. The receptors stem from a human donor who had recovered from COVID-19. The CDR3 runs from the conserved cysteine through the conserved F or W. A D gene is named only where the DNA matches it firmly. Rows may omit the clone size; those that give it use once, few, many or a size class.

CDR3 DNA: TGTGCCAGCAGCTGGGGTGCAAATGCCTACGAGCAGTACTTC
CDR3 protein: CASSWGANAYEQYF
D gene: NA
V gene: TRBV5-6
clone size: NA
J gene: TRBJ2-7

CDR3 DNA: TGTGCCAGCAGCCCCCCCTCAATCCTCCCCAACTATGGCTACACCTTC
CDR3 protein: CASSPPSILPNYGYTF
D gene: NA
V gene: TRBV7-8
clone size: NA
J gene: TRBJ1-2

CDR3 DNA: TGTGCCAGCAGCCCAGAGGAGGCTGAAGCTTTCTTT
CDR3 protein: CASSPEEAEAFF
D gene: NA
V gene: TRBV7-9
clone size: few
J gene: TRBJ1-1

CDR3 DNA: TGTGCCAGCAGCTTAGACACGGGGGGGTTGGGTGAGCAGTTCTTC
CDR3 protein: CASSLDTGGLGEQFF
D gene: TRBD2
V gene: TRBV7-8
clone size: NA
J gene: TRBJ2-1

CDR3 DNA: TGTGCCAGCAGCTTCCGACCGGACAGGGGCACAACTAATGAAAAACTGTTTTTT
CDR3 protein: CASSFRPDRGTTNEKLFF
D gene: NA
V gene: TRBV21-1
clone size: NA
J gene: TRBJ1-4

CDR3 DNA: TGTGCCAGCAGCCGGACAGACTCTGGAAACACCATATATTTT
CDR3 protein: CASSRTDSGNTIYF
D gene: NA
V gene: TRBV5-4
clone size: NA
J gene: TRBJ1-3

CDR3 DNA: TGTGCCAGCAGTGCCTCGGGACTATTTAATTTCTTC
CDR3 protein: CASSASGLFNFF
D gene: TRBD2
V gene: TRBV25-1
clone size: NA
J gene: TRBJ2-1

CDR3 DNA: TGTGCCAGCAGTTTAAGGGACAGGCGGTTGACCATATATTTT
CDR3 protein: CASSLRDRRLTIYF
D gene: TRBD1
V gene: TRBV28
clone size: NA
J gene: TRBJ1-3

CDR3 DNA: TGTGCCAGCAGGCAGACAGGGCAGCCCCAGCATTTT
CDR3 protein: CASRQTGQPQHF
D gene: TRBD1
V gene: TRBV12-3/TRBV12-4
clone size: once
J gene: TRBJ1-5

CDR3 DNA: TGTGCCAGCGGGGGCGGACAGGGGCGGTACACCGGGGAGCTGTTTTTT
CDR3 protein: CASGGGQGRYTGELFF
D gene: TRBD1
V gene: TRBV19
clone size: NA
J gene: TRBJ2-2

CDR3 DNA: TGTGCCAGCAGCGCCGACCCGGGACAGGGGATAGTCGGCGGAAACACCATATATTTT
CDR3 protein: CASSADPGQGIVGGNTIYF
D gene: TRBD1
V gene: TRBV7-6
clone size: NA
J gene: TRBJ1-3

CDR3 DNA: TGTGCCAGCAGCCCTTTATATGGGAGAAGCTACAATGAGCAGTTCTTC
CDR3 protein: CASSPLYGRSYNEQFF
D gene: NA
V gene: TRBV5-6
clone size: NA
J gene: TRBJ2-1

CDR3 DNA: TGTGCTAGTGCCTCAATACTAGCGGGGGAGAATGAGCAGTTCTTC
CDR3 protein: CASASILAGENEQFF
D gene: TRBD2
V gene: TRBV12-5
clone size: NA
J gene: TRBJ2-1

CDR3 DNA: TGTGCCAGCAGTGAAGCAGGGAAAGGCTACGAGCAGTACTTC
CDR3 protein: CASSEAGKGYEQYF
D gene: NA
V gene: TRBV2
clone size: NA
J gene: TRBJ2-7

CDR3 DNA: TGTGCCAGCAGTTTACCCGGAGGCTACGAGCAGTACTTC
CDR3 protein: CASSLPGGYEQYF
D gene: NA
V gene: TRBV27
clone size: NA
J gene: TRBJ2-7

CDR3 DNA: TGTGCCAGCAACCCCGCAGGGTCCTTGAACACTGAAGCTTTCTTT
CDR3 protein: CASNPAGSLNTEAFF
D gene: NA
V gene: TRBV6-5
clone size: NA
J gene: TRBJ1-1

CDR3 DNA: TGTGCCACCCTTGGACAGGGACGCACTGAAGCTTTCTTT
CDR3 protein: CATLGQGRTEAFF
D gene: TRBD1
V gene: TRBV10-3
clone size: NA
J gene: TRBJ1-1

CDR3 DNA: TGTGCCATCAGTGATACTAGCGGGCCATCCTACGAGCAGTACTTC
CDR3 protein: CAISDTSGPSYEQYF
D gene: TRBD2
V gene: TRBV10-3
clone size: NA
J gene: TRBJ2-7

CDR3 DNA: TGTGCCAGCAGCCGGGACGCTGAAGCTTTCTTT
CDR3 protein: CASSRDAEAFF
D gene: NA
V gene: TRBV9
clone size: NA
J gene: TRBJ1-1

CDR3 DNA: TGTGCCAGCAGTTTAGTATCAACAAGTTTTGAAGCTTTCTTT
CDR3 protein: CASSLVSTSFEAFF
D gene: NA
V gene: TRBV28
clone size: NA
J gene: TRBJ1-1

CDR3 DNA: TGTGCCAGTAGTATAGGACAGGGGGTGAACACCGGGGAGCTGTTTTTT
CDR3 protein: CASSIGQGVNTGELFF
D gene: TRBD1
V gene: TRBV19
clone size: NA
J gene: TRBJ2-2

CDR3 DNA: TGTGCCAGCAGGACTCAGGGGTCAGAGACCCAGTACTTC
CDR3 protein: CASRTQGSETQYF
D gene: NA
V gene: TRBV6-1
clone size: NA
J gene: TRBJ2-5

CDR3 DNA: TGCAGCGTTGAAGATGGCCTCAGACAGGGTTCCTACGAGCAGTACTTC
CDR3 protein: CSVEDGLRQGSYEQYF
D gene: TRBD1
V gene: TRBV29-1
clone size: NA
J gene: TRBJ2-7

CDR3 DNA: TGCGCCAGCAGCTTGGCGCAGGGGCGAACCGGGGAGCTGTTTTTT
CDR3 protein: CASSLAQGRTGELFF
D gene: NA
V gene: TRBV5-1
clone size: NA
J gene: TRBJ2-2

CDR3 DNA: TGTGCCAGCTCCTTGGCCTCTAAGGGGGAGCTGTTTTTT
CDR3 protein: CASSLASKGELFF
D gene: NA
V gene: TRBV2
clone size: NA
J gene: TRBJ2-2

CDR3 DNA: TGTGCCAGCAGCGTAGGGACTACCAAAAACATTCAGTACTTC
CDR3 protein: CASSVGTTKNIQYF
D gene: NA
V gene: TRBV9
clone size: NA
J gene: TRBJ2-4

CDR3 DNA: TGTGCCACCGGTCCCGCAGGGGTCACCGGGGAGCTGTTTTTT
CDR3 protein: CATGPAGVTGELFF
D gene: NA
V gene: TRBV24-1
clone size: once
J gene: TRBJ2-2

CDR3 DNA: TGTGCCAGTAGTAGGGGCACCAACTATGGCTACACCTTC
CDR3 protein: CASSRGTNYGYTF
D gene: NA
V gene: TRBV19
clone size: NA
J gene: TRBJ1-2

CDR3 DNA: TGTGCCAGCAAGGGGTATACGCAGTATTTT
CDR3 protein: CASKGYTQYF
D gene: NA
V gene: TRBV27
clone size: NA
J gene: TRBJ2-3

CDR3 DNA: TGTGCCAGCAGCCGGATGGGGGTACGGGGACATGAGCAGTTCTTC
CDR3 protein: CASSRMGVRGHEQFF
D gene: NA
V gene: TRBV11-2
clone size: NA
J gene: TRBJ2-1

CDR3 DNA: TGTGCCAGCAGTTACTTCAGGGTTGGGCACACAGATACGCAGTATTTT
CDR3 protein: CASSYFRVGHTDTQYF
D gene: NA
V gene: TRBV6-5
clone size: NA
J gene: TRBJ2-3

CDR3 DNA: TGTGCCAGCAGCGTAGCGGCGGGGGGGCAGATTGAGCAGTTCTTC
CDR3 protein: CASSVAAGGQIEQFF
D gene: TRBD2
V gene: TRBV9
clone size: few
J gene: TRBJ2-1

CDR3 DNA: TGTGCCAGCAGACAAACAGCGAACACTGAAGCTTTCTTT
CDR3 protein: CASRQTANTEAFF
D gene: NA
V gene: TRBV5-4
clone size: NA
J gene: TRBJ1-1

CDR3 DNA: TGTGCCAGCAGTTACAGGGGGGGGGACTACGAGCAGTACTTC
CDR3 protein: CASSYRGGDYEQYF
D gene: NA
V gene: TRBV28
clone size: NA
J gene: TRBJ2-7

CDR3 DNA: TGTGCCAGCAGCCTGGGCCCGCCCACTGAAGCTTTCTTT
CDR3 protein: CASSLGPPTEAFF
D gene: NA
V gene: TRBV5-8
clone size: NA
J gene: TRBJ1-1

CDR3 DNA: TGTGCCAGCAGCCAGGAAGGGATCGGGGAGACCCAGTACTTC
CDR3 protein: CASSQEGIGETQYF
D gene: NA
V gene: TRBV4-2
clone size: NA
J gene: TRBJ2-5

CDR3 DNA: TGTGCCAGCAGTGAATGGACTAGCGGGAGGAATGAGCAGTTCTTC
CDR3 protein: CASSEWTSGRNEQFF
D gene: TRBD2
V gene: TRBV6-1
clone size: NA
J gene: TRBJ2-1

CDR3 DNA: TGTGCCAGCAGCCCCCGGAACGAGCAGTACTTC
CDR3 protein: CASSPRNEQYF
D gene: NA
V gene: TRBV7-2
clone size: NA
J gene: TRBJ2-7

CDR3 DNA: TGTGCCTGGGGGTCGATCAGGGGAGCCCATTTT
CDR3 protein: CAWGSIRGAHF
D gene: NA
V gene: TRBV30
clone size: once
J gene: TRBJ1-3

CDR3 DNA: TGTGCCAGCAGTGAAGGGGATGGGGAGCTGTTTTTT
CDR3 protein: CASSEGDGELFF
D gene: NA
V gene: TRBV2
clone size: NA
J gene: TRBJ2-2

CDR3 DNA: TGTGCCAGCAGCCCCGTTGGGGATGCCGAGCAGTACTTC
CDR3 protein: CASSPVGDAEQYF
D gene: NA
V gene: TRBV7-3
clone size: NA
J gene: TRBJ2-7

CDR3 DNA: TGTGCCAGCAGCGTATCCGGACTAGCGGACAATGAGCAGTTCTTC
CDR3 protein: CASSVSGLADNEQFF
D gene: TRBD2
V gene: TRBV9
clone size: NA
J gene: TRBJ2-1

CDR3 DNA: TGCGCCAGCAGCTTGCTCGGGACTAGCACAGATACGCAGTATTTT
CDR3 protein: CASSLLGTSTDTQYF
D gene: NA
V gene: TRBV5-1
clone size: NA
J gene: TRBJ2-3

CDR3 DNA: TGCGCCAGCAGCCCCTGGACTAGCGGGGGCCTTAACAATGAGCAGTTCTTC
CDR3 protein: CASSPWTSGGLNNEQFF
D gene: TRBD2
V gene: TRBV4-1
clone size: NA
J gene: TRBJ2-1

CDR3 DNA: TGTGCCAGCAGCTTCCGCTCGAACACCGGGGAGCTGTTTTTT
CDR3 protein: CASSFRSNTGELFF
D gene: NA
V gene: TRBV11-3
clone size: NA
J gene: TRBJ2-2

CDR3 DNA: TGTGCCAGCAGCCAATTTCGGCGACTAGCAAACATCGGGGAGCTGTTTTTT
CDR3 protein: CASSQFRRLANIGELFF
D gene: TRBD2
V gene: TRBV16
clone size: NA
J gene: TRBJ2-2

CDR3 DNA: TGTGCCACCAGCAGAGCAGACCCCTACAATGAGCAGTTCTTC
CDR3 protein: CATSRADPYNEQFF
D gene: NA
V gene: TRBV15
clone size: NA
J gene: TRBJ2-1

CDR3 DNA: TGTGCCAGTAGTATCCCCCCAGTAGCCTCGCCGAGAGGTAACTCCTACGAGCAGTACTTC
CDR3 protein: CASSIPPVASPRGNSYEQYF
D gene: NA
V gene: TRBV19
clone size: few
J gene: TRBJ2-7

CDR3 DNA: TGTGCCAGCAGCTTAGTGGGACAGGGAAATCAGCCCCAGCATTTT
CDR3 protein: CASSLVGQGNQPQHF
D gene: TRBD1
V gene: TRBV7-9
clone size: NA
J gene: TRBJ1-5

CDR3 DNA: TGTGCCAGTAGTAATGGCAGAGGACAAAATGAAAAACTGTTTTTT
CDR3 protein: CASSNGRGQNEKLFF
D gene: NA
V gene: TRBV19
clone size: NA
J gene: TRBJ1-4

CDR3 DNA: TGTGCCAGCAGCTTAATAGTAGAACCCTATGGCTACACCTTC
CDR3 protein: CASSLIVEPYGYTF
D gene: NA
V gene: TRBV7-3
clone size: NA
J gene: TRBJ1-2

CDR3 DNA: TGCGCCAGCAGCCACTGGACAGGGGGCGATCAGCCCCAGCATTTT
CDR3 protein: CASSHWTGGDQPQHF
D gene: TRBD1
V gene: TRBV4-1
clone size: NA
J gene: TRBJ1-5

CDR3 DNA: TGTGCCAGCAGCCCCGACCTCAACTATGGCTACACCTTC
CDR3 protein: CASSPDLNYGYTF
D gene: NA
V gene: TRBV4-2
clone size: NA
J gene: TRBJ1-2